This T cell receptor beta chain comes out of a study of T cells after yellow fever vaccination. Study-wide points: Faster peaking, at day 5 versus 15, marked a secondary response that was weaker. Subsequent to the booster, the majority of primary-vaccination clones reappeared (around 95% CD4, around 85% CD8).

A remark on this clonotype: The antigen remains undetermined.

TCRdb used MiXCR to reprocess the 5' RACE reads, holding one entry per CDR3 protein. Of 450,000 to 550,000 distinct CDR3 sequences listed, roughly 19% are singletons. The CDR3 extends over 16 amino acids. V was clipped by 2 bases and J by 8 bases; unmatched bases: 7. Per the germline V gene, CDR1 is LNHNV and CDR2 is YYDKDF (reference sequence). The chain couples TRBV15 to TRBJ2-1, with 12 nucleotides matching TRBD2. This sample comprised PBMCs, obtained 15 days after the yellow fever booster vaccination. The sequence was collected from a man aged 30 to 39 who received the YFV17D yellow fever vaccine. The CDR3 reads CATSRRLAGVGYEQFF. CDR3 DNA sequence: TGTGCCACCAGCAGAAGACTAGCGGGAGTAGGATATGAGCAGTTCTTC.